This TCR beta chain is drawn from a study of OX40 agonist ivuxolimab in advanced cancers. At the level of the whole study: Ivuxolimab, which targeted the costimulatory receptor OX40 (CD134), was an agonistic, fully human IgG2 monoclonal antibody. Intravenous ivuxolimab was administered to patients every 2 weeks at six dose levels: 0.01, 0.1, 0.3, 1.5, 3 and 10 mg/kg. Of the approximately 54 dose-escalation patients, hepatocellular carcinoma was present in roughly 19, melanoma in roughly 15, renal cell carcinoma in 9 and head and neck cancer in 9. The dose-escalation cohort was approximately 83% male with a mean age of around 64 years, ranging from 23 to 79. Prior anti-PD-1, anti-PD-L1 or anti-CTLA-4 therapy was permitted, and checkpoint inhibitors had been received by about 44% of dose-escalation patients. Three dose-escalation patients achieved partial responses, one with hepatocellular carcinoma and two with cutaneous melanoma. Peripheral TCRbeta sequencing aimed to test whether ivuxolimab altered TCR sequence diversity and caused clonal T-cell expansion. The paper reports the monotherapy dose-escalation portion (N of about 54 patients) of the phase I ivuxolimab trial.

Beyond this particular receptor, the publication reports: In partial responders in the 0.1-3.0 mg/kg groups, normalized peripheral clonal expansion was found to be among the lowest, especially among CD8+ T cells. Antigen specificity was not determined for the clonally expanded peripheral T cells. After ivuxolimab, CD8+ T cells had more expanded clones than CD4+ T cells on average. At doses of 0.1 to 3.0 mg/kg, clonal expansion of both CD4+ and CD8+ blood T cells was observed from baseline to week 6. Low levels of normalized T-cell clonal expansion were also seen in some nonresponding patients.

For sequencing of the TCRbeta CDR3 region, genomic DNA was extracted from the sorted cells. TCRbeta CDR3 regions were sequenced using the immunoSEQ Assay. TCRdb carries this immuneACCESS record with in-frame sequences only. Its versions omit some clonotypes, under half of them owing to an unresolved V gene in the studies checked, with the rest unexplained. In this sample the table shows approximately 100,000 clones, approximately 90% of which occur a single time. The ten largest clonotypes hold roughly 0.84% of the sample. The table lists this clone with a few counts. Its antigen remains unidentified. There are no base qualities to consult, and no much larger clone falls within one base. Via the germline V gene (reference sequence), CDR1 is SEHNR and CDR2 FQNEAQ. Inclusive of the bounding cysteine and phenylalanine, the CDR3 is 15 residues long. The retained sequence is limited to the CDR3, 45 bases, with the frame set at the first base. The V end loses 5 bases and the J end loses 3 bases, and a stretch of 11 bases separates them.

The trial excluded patients who had a history of autoimmune disease or who were on systemic immunosuppression. Peripheral blood for TCR sequencing was collected from all dose cohorts at baseline, on cycle 4 day 1, and on cycle 7 day 1. The samples were drawn from a first-in-human, open-label, multicenter phase I dose-escalation trial of ivuxolimab. The trial enrolled adults with locally advanced or metastatic head and neck squamous cell, hepatocellular, melanoma or renal cell carcinoma. CD4+ and CD8+ T cells were sorted separately from peripheral blood before TCR sequencing. The rearrangement combines TRBV7-9 with TRBJ2-6; the D gene assignment is ambiguous. This sample comprised CD4+ or CD8+ T cells sorted from blood, obtained in a trial of the OX40 agonist ivuxolimab. The receptor was derived from an adult with an advanced solid tumor such as melanoma, head and neck, liver or kidney cancer. In nucleotide form, the sequence is TGTGCCAGCAGCCTAGACCTGTTTGGGGCCAACGTCCTGACTTTC. This sequence encodes CASSLDLFGANVLTF.